A single sample gave rise to the 25 T cell receptor beta chains below, sequenced in a study of T cell repertoires in aging, cancer and after chemotherapy. TRB rearrangements spanning V, D and J were amplified using mixed TRB-A/B primers. TCRdb reprocessed the multiplex PCR reads with MiXCR, giving one entry per CDR3 protein. The data contain about 2,700 distinct CDR3 sequences, almost 25% of them seen just once; the ten biggest clones take up about 6.1%. The template was genomic DNA from peripheral blood, not RNA. The sample was blood. These receptors were collected from a human donor with a solid tumor.

This clonotype came up a few times. CDR3 sequence: CASSAGEGNEQFF. CDR3 coding DNA: TGTGCCAGCAGTGCGGGGGAAGGTAATGAGCAGTTCTTC. The J gene is TRBJ2-1, the V gene TRBV6-4; D is perhaps TRBD2 (6 bases). Per the germline V gene, CDR1 is MRHNA and CDR2 is SNTAGT. The CDR3 runs to 13 residues. The V end was cut by 4 bases, the J end by 7 bases, with 11 bases between.

This clonotype was observed a few times. The chain uses TRBV6-1 and TRBJ2-3; 8 nucleotides line up with TRBD2. This CDR3 is 15 amino acids long. From germline, CDR1 is MNHNS and CDR2 SASEGT. V trimming: 5 bases; J trimming: 8 bases; junction bases outside the gene matches: 12. The CDR3 DNA reads as TGTGCCAGCAGTTCACTACAGGGTCGGGGGGGTACGCAGTATTTT. It translates to CASSSLQGRGGTQYF.

The chain employs TRBV6-1 and TRBJ1-4; possible D gene TRBD1, 5 bases. Trimming left V 8 bases short and J 8 bases short, with 18 bases between. Germline lookup yields CDR1 MNHNS and CDR2 SASEGT. CDR3 length equals 14 residues. CDR3 residues: CASRRDGGEEKLFF. The CDR3 coding sequence is TGTGCCAGCCGGAGAGATGGGGGGGAGGAAAAACTGTTTTTT.

This clonotype was observed a few times. This chain uses TRBV5-6 with TRBJ2-5; TRBD1 might be the D (5 bases). The CDR3 has 13 amino acids. Germline-derived CDR1 and CDR2 are SGHDT and YYEEEE. With 4 bases removed from V and 7 bases from J, the gap between germline ends came to 14 bases. CDR3 sequence reads: CASSNNQGGTQYF. As DNA, the CDR3 is TGTGCCAGCAGCAATAATCAGGGTGGGACCCAGTACTTC.

The chain is built from TRBV20-1 and TRBJ2-5, with 9 bases lining up with TRBD1. V shed 5 bases and J 7 bases; nucleotides not matched to a gene: 8. CDR3 length equals 13 residues. Germline V lookup: CDR1 DFQATT, CDR2 SNEGSKA (reference sequence). The CDR3 nucleotides are TGCAGTGCTTTTCGGACAGGGGCGGTGACCCAGTACTTC. This codes for CSAFRTGAVTQYF.

This clonotype is categorized as medium-sized. This chain uses TRBV5-6 with TRBJ2-2, with 14 bases lining up with TRBD2. Germline CDR1 SGHDT, CDR2 YYEEEE. The CDR3 totals 16 residues. V dropped 7 bases and J dropped 5; count of bases not matched to a gene: 7. The CDR3 DNA reads as TGTGCCAGCTCGACTAGCGGGGGGGCCGGGACCGGGGAGCTGTTTTTT. Translating gives CASSTSGGAGTGELFF.

By share of the sample, this clonotype is medium-sized (0.01 to 0.1%). V usage is TRBV27 and J usage is TRBJ2-1; TRBD1 agrees at 9 bases. The CDR3 has 13 residues. Germline trimming cut 5 bases from V and 6 bases from J; bases unmatched to any gene: 2. In germline, CDR1 is MNHEY, CDR2 SMNVEV (reference sequence). CDR3 loop: CASSHRGLNEQFF. For the CDR3, the DNA is TGTGCCAGCAGTCACAGGGGGCTCAATGAGCAGTTCTTC.

This clonotype has just a few counts. CDR3 loop: CATSDRPKGFGETQYF. CDR3 nucleotide sequence: TGTGCCACCAGTGACCGACCTAAAGGGTTTGGCGAGACCCAGTACTTC. This chain joins TRBV24-1 and TRBJ2-5; D is uncertain. The germline gives CDR1 KGHDR, CDR2 SFDVKD. Trimming took 4 bases from V and 5 from J, leaving 19 bases between them. The CDR3 spans 16 residues.

Turning to this clonotype: At one end, the junction sequence differs from germline, possibly due to a read error. This chain links TRBV18 with TRBJ2-1; 11 nucleotides agree with TRBD2. The germline gives CDR1 KGHSH, CDR2 LQKENI. This CDR3 has 18 amino acids. The CDR3 region has the DNA TGTGCCAGCTCACCAATACTAGCGGGGGCCCCTCCCTACAATAAGCAGTTCTTC. Translating it yields CASSPILAGAPPYNKQFF.

The chain has TRBV12-3 or TRBV12-4 and TRBJ1-5, with TRBD1 identical over 7 bases. CDR3 length equals 15 residues. The V segment lost 6 bases and the J segment 0 bases; nucleotides outside the gene matches: 5. CDR3 sequence: CASSRQGGSNQPQHF. CDR3 DNA: TGTGCCAGCAGCCGACAGGGTGGTAGCAATCAGCCCCAGCATTTT.

This clonotype rates as medium-sized. The CDR3 loop reads CASSHTPEGTVNEKLFF. In DNA, the CDR3 is TGTGCCAGTAGTCACACCCCGGAGGGGACCGTTAATGAAAAACTGTTTTTT. J is TRBJ1-4 and V is TRBV19; TRBD1 is a possible D gene (5 bases). The CDR3 is 17 residues long. Germline V gives CDR1 LNHDA, CDR2 SQIVND (reference sequence). The V end was cut by 5 bases, the J end by 4 bases, with 20 bases between.

Comments on this clonotype: A much larger clone differs by one base, so this may be a read error. The rearrangement uses TRBV5-6 and TRBJ2-7; D could derive from TRBD1 or TRBD2 (7 bases each). CDR3 length equals 16 residues. From germline, CDR1 is SGHDT and CDR2 YYEEEE. V lost 4 bases and J 5 bases, leaving 22 bases between the germline ends. CDR3 sequence (DNA): TGTGCCAGCAGCACCCGCAACCAGGGGGGGGTGGACGAGCAGTACTTC. The encoded protein is CASSTRNQGGVDEQYF.

This clonotype ranks as large. The genes are TRBV6-2 or TRBV6-3 and TRBJ2-3, with 7 bases matching TRBD1. From germline, CDR1 is MNHEY and CDR2 SVGEGT. The CDR3 loop spans 14 amino acids. V dropped 0 bases and J dropped 4; count of bases not matched to a gene: 1. The CDR3 loop is CASSYSTGSDTQYF. For the CDR3, the DNA is TGTGCCAGCAGTTACTCGACAGGGTCAGATACGCAGTATTTT.

V is TRBV24-1 and J is TRBJ2-7; D is possibly TRBD1 (6 bases). V lost 0 bases, J lost 5 bases, and 10 bases lay in between. Germline values: CDR1 KGHDR, CDR2 SFDVKD. This CDR3 has 14 residues. CDR3 in amino acids: CATSDLGQWNEQYF. DNA of the CDR3: TGTGCCACCAGTGATTTGGGACAGTGGAACGAGCAGTACTTC.

In its sample, this clonotype ranks as medium-sized (0.01 to 0.1%). The genes are TRBV19 and TRBJ1-4; TRBD1 is a possible D gene (6 bases). Per the germline V gene, CDR1 is LNHDA and CDR2 is SQIVND (reference sequence). Trimming left V 3 bases short and J 2 bases short, with 13 bases between. CDR3 length: 16 amino acids. The CDR3 bases are TGTGCCAGTAGTATTCGAGGGGGTGGTACTAATGAAAAACTGTTTTTT. As protein: CASSIRGGGTNEKLFF. Complete variable domain (other parts from reference TRBV19 and TRBJ1-4): DGGITQSPKYLFRKEGQNVTLSCEQNLNHDAMYWYRQDPGQGLRLIYYSQIVNDFQKGDIAEGYSVSREKKESFPLTVTSAQKNPTAFYLCASSIRGGGTNEKLFFGSGTQLSVL.

This chain joins TRBV7-9 and TRBJ2-7; 7 nucleotides align to TRBD2. CDR1 is SEHNR and CDR2 is FQNEAQ in the germline V gene (reference sequence). This CDR3 is 18 amino acids long. The ends lost 0 bases at V and 5 bases at J; junction bases unmatched: 16. The CDR3 loop reads CASSLAYGPVGGTNEQYF. CDR3 in DNA: TGTGCCAGCAGCTTAGCCTATGGTCCCGTCGGGGGGACGAACGAGCAGTACTTC.

This clonotype is labeled as large (0.1 to 1%). This chain joins TRBV12-3 or TRBV12-4 and TRBJ2-6; D call uncertain. The length of the CDR3 is 13 residues. The V gene lost 6 bases and the J gene lost 0 bases, with 3 bases spanning the gap. The CDR3 bases are TGTGCCAGCAGGCCCTCTGGGGCCAACGTCCTGACTTTC. Translation: CASRPSGANVLTF.

This clonotype is large by share. V usage is TRBV19 and J usage is TRBJ2-1; D perhaps matches TRBD2 (7 bases). This CDR3 comprises 15 residues. V gave up 3 bases and J gave up 9 bases, with 18 bases separating them. Germline V lookup: CDR1 LNHDA, CDR2 SQIVND (reference sequence). In DNA, the CDR3 is TGTGCCAGTAGTATCTTGCCGGGGGGCGCGGGTGAGCAGTTCTTC. This translates into CASSILPGGAGEQFF.

Only one count was recorded for this clonotype. The genes are TRBV7-6 and TRBJ2-7; D remains unclear. This CDR3 contains 14 residues. With 4 bases removed from V and 3 bases from J, the gap between germline ends came to 13 bases. From germline, CDR1 is SGHVS and CDR2 FNYEAQ. CDR3 sequence reads: CASSSPPDGYEQYF. In nucleotides, the CDR3 is TGTGCCAGCAGCTCACCTCCGGACGGCTACGAGCAGTACTTC.

Sample share makes this clonotype large (0.1 to 1%). The CDR3 DNA follows: TGTGCCAGCAGTCTCACCGGGACTAGCGCAGATACGCAGTATTTT. Its protein product is CASSLTGTSADTQYF. This rearrangement joins TRBV27 to TRBJ2-3; 10 bases agree with TRBD2. This CDR3 is 15 amino acids long. After removal of 5 bases from V and 4 bases from J, the junction contained 6 bases not matched to a gene. The germline gives CDR1 MNHEY, CDR2 SMNVEV (reference sequence).

This clonotype was found a few times. This chain uses TRBV6-2 or TRBV6-3 with TRBJ1-2; 10 bases match TRBD1. From germline, CDR1 is MNHEY and CDR2 SVGEGT. J was trimmed by 7 bases and V by 0 bases; bases with no gene match: 2. The CDR3 is 14 amino acids. CDR3 sequence: CASSYSGTGAGYTF. For the CDR3, the DNA is TGTGCCAGCAGTTACTCCGGGACAGGGGCTGGCTACACCTTC.

This clonotype appeared a few times. CDR3 DNA sequence: TGTGCCAGCAGAAAACCCCTCGGACTAGCGGGAGAGCAGTTCTTC. It translates to CASRKPLGLAGEQFF. This chain joins TRBV28 and TRBJ2-1, with 12 bases aligning to TRBD2. Germline loops: CDR1 MDHEN, CDR2 SYDVKM. V lost 6 bases to trimming and J lost 10 bases; unmatched junction nucleotides: 10. The CDR3 is made up of 15 amino acids.

This clonotype is classed as medium-sized (0.01 to 0.1%). This chain uses TRBV12-3 or TRBV12-4 with TRBJ2-5; either TRBD1 or TRBD2 may fit D (5 bases each). The CDR3 runs to 15 residues. The V end was cut by 5 bases, the J end by 6 bases, with 19 bases between. CDR3: CASSHPGQGRQTQYF. The DNA for the CDR3 is TGTGCCAGCAGTCACCCCGGGCAGGGACGTCAGACCCAGTACTTC.

By proportion, this clonotype is medium-sized. The chain has TRBV12-3 or TRBV12-4 and TRBJ2-7, with a tentative D call TRBD2 (6 bases). The CDR3 spans 16 residues. Trimming removed 10 bases at V and 2 bases at J, with 24 bases between. The CDR3 region is CATVVGIRDFPYEQYF. CDR3 sequence (DNA): TGTGCCACCGTGGTGGGGATCCGGGACTTCCCCTACGAGCAGTACTTC.

The chain is built from TRBV4-3 and TRBJ1-5; D is unresolved. The germline gives CDR1 LGHNA, CDR2 YSLEER. The CDR3 sequence is 16 residues long. V lost 4 bases, J lost 0 bases, and 13 bases lay in between. In DNA form, the CDR3 reads TGCGCCAGCAGCCCGTTCGTAGGACTTAGCAATCAGCCCCAGCATTTT. Amino acids: CASSPFVGLSNQPQHF.